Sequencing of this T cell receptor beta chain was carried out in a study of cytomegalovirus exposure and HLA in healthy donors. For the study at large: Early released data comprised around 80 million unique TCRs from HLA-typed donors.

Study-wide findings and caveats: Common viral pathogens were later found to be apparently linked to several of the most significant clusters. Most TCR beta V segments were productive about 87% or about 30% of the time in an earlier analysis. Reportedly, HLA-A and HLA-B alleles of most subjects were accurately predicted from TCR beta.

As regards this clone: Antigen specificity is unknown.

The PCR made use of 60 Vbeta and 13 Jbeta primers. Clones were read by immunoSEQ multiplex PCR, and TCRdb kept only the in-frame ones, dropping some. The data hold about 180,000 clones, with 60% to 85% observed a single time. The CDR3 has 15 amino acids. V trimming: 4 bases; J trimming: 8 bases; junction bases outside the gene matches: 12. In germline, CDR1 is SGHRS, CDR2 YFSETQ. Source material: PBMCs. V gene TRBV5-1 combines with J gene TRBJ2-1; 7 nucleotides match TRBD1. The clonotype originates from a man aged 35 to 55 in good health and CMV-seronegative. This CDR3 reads CASSVRQGGIDEQFF. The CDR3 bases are TGCGCCAGCAGCGTTAGACAGGGCGGCATCGATGAGCAGTTCTTC.